These 7 T cell receptor beta chains were all obtained from the same sample, sequenced in a study of blood T cell repertoires in COVID-19. The assay was immunoSEQ multiplex PCR, and TCRdb's table has in-frame clones only and misses some. The table records roughly 140,000 clones, around four fifths of them present only once. Sequenced: peripheral blood. The receptors were sampled from a human donor in a cohort sampled during active COVID-19.

A single count supports this clone. V gene TRBV7-9 combines with J gene TRBJ1-5; 7 bases line up with TRBD1. CDR1 SEHNR and CDR2 FQNEAQ come from the germline V gene (reference sequence). This CDR3 is 16 amino acids long. The J segment lost 4 bases and the V segment lost 4 bases, leaving 10 bases of the junction unmatched. For the CDR3, the DNA is TGTGCCAGCAGCTCCTCCAAGACAGGGAAAAATCAGCCCCAGCATTTT. Protein product: CASSSSKTGKNQPQHF.

J is TRBJ1-3 and V is TRBV6-1; D gene unclear. The CDR3 totals 16 residues. Trimming took off 1 base at V and 3 bases at J, with 13 bases between the two ends. In germline, CDR1 is MNHNS, CDR2 SASEGT. The CDR3 is CASSEGFEGFGNTIYF. As DNA, the CDR3 is TGTGCCAGCAGTGAAGGGTTTGAGGGTTTTGGAAACACCATATATTTT.

V usage is TRBV7-2 and J usage is TRBJ1-3; 7 bases align to TRBD1. J gave up 3 bases and V 5 bases, and 13 bases lay outside the gene matches. CDR3 length: 17 amino acids. CDR1 and CDR2 from the germline V gene are SGHTA and FQGNSA. The CDR3 bases are TGTGCCAGCAGCCGTGACTCTTGGACAGGAGGTGGAAACACCATATATTTT. It specifies CASSRDSWTGGGNTIYF.

The V gene is TRBV19, the J gene TRBJ2-5, with TRBD2 identical over 10 bases. The CDR3 runs 15 residues. V lost 3 bases to trimming and J lost 5 bases; unmatched junction nucleotides: 6. Germline loops: CDR1 LNHDA, CDR2 SQIVND (reference sequence). This chain's CDR3 is CASSMAAGGRETQYF. As DNA, the CDR3 is TGTGCCAGTAGTATGGCAGCGGGGGGGCGTGAGACCCAGTACTTC.

The chain links TRBV5-1 to TRBJ2-7; possibly TRBD1 for D (7 bases). This CDR3 is 12 amino acids long. With 0 bases removed from V and 9 bases from J, the gap between germline ends came to 10 bases. The germline CDR1 and CDR2 sequences are SGHRS and YFSETQ. In DNA, the CDR3 is TGCGCCAGCAGCTTGGACAGGGGAGGGCAGTACTTC. This codes for CASSLDRGGQYF.

The rearrangement joins TRBV7-2 to TRBJ2-5; D is perhaps TRBD1 (6 bases). CDR3 length: 16 amino acids. The V and J ends lost 0 bases and 1 base respectively, with 12 bases between them. The V gene's germline CDR1 is SGHTA and CDR2 FQGNSA. CDR3 amino acids: CASSLASVRGQETQYF. DNA of the CDR3: TGTGCCAGCAGCTTAGCGTCCGTCAGGGGCCAAGAGACCCAGTACTTC.

The chain uses TRBV6-4 and TRBJ1-5; 7 bases agree with TRBD1. This CDR3 contains 18 residues. The germline V gene has CDR1 MRHNA and CDR2 SNTAGT. V lost 3 bases and J lost 0; bases outside the gene matches: 11. The DNA of the CDR3 is TGTGCCAGCAGTGAGGGACAGCTGGGAAGGAATAGCAATCAGCCCCAGCATTTT. This gives the protein CASSEGQLGRNSNQPQHF.